The clone carrying this T cell receptor beta chain was seen many times. Its specificity is not known. HTBI primers from iRepertoire and Arm-PCR of CDR3 regions yielded the TCR beta libraries. TCRdb passed the multiplex PCR reads through MiXCR, listing each CDR3 protein once. Of around 400,000 distinct CDR3 sequences listed, about 23% are singletons. The time point is: persistent/refractory GD, antithyroid drugs over 5 years with positive TRAb. With RNA extracted from PBMCs as input, the TCR library was made. Patient provenance is recorded as an endocrinology department in Xi'an, China. The entry originates in a study of regulatory T cells in long-lasting Graves disease. Regarding the study as a whole: Among samples with persistent disease, TRBV28, TRBJ1-2 and TRBJ2-5 were favored.

Germline loops: CDR1 MDHEN, CDR2 SYDVKM. CDR3 size: 19 residues. Trimming removed 5 bases at V and 5 bases at J, with 30 bases between. The input for sequencing was peripheral blood mononuclear cells (PBMCs), taken when the disease was refractory, from a patient treated with antithyroid drugs. The chain joins TRBV28 to TRBJ2-5; D might be TRBD1 or TRBD2, each matching 5 bases. The origin of this receptor is a middle-aged woman with Graves disease. Written as DNA, the CDR3 is TGTGCCAGCAGTCCCATACCCCACCTTGGGACGGCGGCTGTTGAGACCCAGTACTTC. It encodes CASSPIPHLGTAAVETQYF. The full variable domain, its missing parts supplied by reference TRBV28 and TRBJ2-5, is DVKVTQSSRYLVKRTGEKVFLECVQDMDHENMFWYRQDPGLGLRLIYFSYDVKMKEKGDIPEGYSVSREKKERFSLILESASTNQTSMYLCASSPIPHLGTAAVETQYFGPGTRLLVL.